These T cell receptor beta chains were read from a single sample in a study of CD8 T cells in Susac syndrome. TCRdb used MiXCR to reprocess the immunoSEQ multiplex PCR reads, holding one entry per CDR3 protein. This sample yields 200,000 to 250,000 distinct CDR3 sequences, of which approximately 90% are seen a single time; 0.1% to 0.15% belongs to the top ten. The sequencing input was CD8+ T cells from PBMCs. The receptors here all came from a human donor with multiple sclerosis. Each CDR3 is given with its conserved first and last residue. Each record gives: V gene, D gene, J gene, clone size, CDR3 protein, CDR3 DNA. The D gene is left open where the match is weak. Size is omitted from some rows. Given values are once, few, many or a class for expanded clones.

V gene: TRBV19; D gene: TRBD1; J gene: TRBJ1-1; clone size: -; CDR3 protein: CASSIWTGTESEAFF; CDR3 DNA: TGTGCCAGTAGTATCTGGACCGGGACAGAATCTGAAGCTTTCTTT
V gene: TRBV4-2; D gene: -; J gene: TRBJ1-4; clone size: -; CDR3 protein: CASSQEGAGEATNEKLFF; CDR3 DNA: TGTGCCAGCAGCCAAGAAGGGGCAGGGGAAGCAACTAATGAAAAACTGTTTTTT
V gene: TRBV4-2; D gene: -; J gene: TRBJ2-6; clone size: -; CDR3 protein: CASSQRLVSSGANVLTF; CDR3 DNA: TGTGCCAGCAGCCAGCGACTAGTAAGCTCTGGGGCCAACGTCCTGACTTTC
V gene: TRBV9; D gene: -; J gene: TRBJ1-5; clone size: -; CDR3 protein: CASSGGQGNQPQHF; CDR3 DNA: TGTGCCAGCAGCGGGGGGCAGGGCAATCAGCCCCAGCATTTT
V gene: TRBV7-8; D gene: TRBD1; J gene: TRBJ2-1; clone size: once; CDR3 protein: CASSSGQNNEQFF; CDR3 DNA: TGTGCCAGCAGCTCGGGACAGAACAATGAGCAGTTCTTC
V gene: TRBV7-6; D gene: TRBD1; J gene: TRBJ2-5; clone size: -; CDR3 protein: CASSLRTGGASTETQYF; CDR3 DNA: TGTGCCAGCAGCTTACGCACAGGGGGCGCGAGCACAGAGACCCAGTACTTC
V gene: TRBV5-6; D gene: -; J gene: TRBJ1-5; clone size: -; CDR3 protein: CASSWGPDQPQHF; CDR3 DNA: TGTGCCAGCAGCTGGGGTCCAGATCAGCCCCAGCATTTT
V gene: TRBV29-1; D gene: -; J gene: TRBJ1-1; clone size: -; CDR3 protein: CSVDFGTEAFF; CDR3 DNA: TGCAGCGTTGATTTTGGGACTGAAGCTTTCTTT
V gene: TRBV15; D gene: TRBD1; J gene: TRBJ2-5; clone size: -; CDR3 protein: CATSRGQGEGETQYF; CDR3 DNA: TGTGCCACCAGCAGGGGACAGGGTGAGGGGGAGACCCAGTACTTC
V gene: TRBV11-3; D gene: TRBD2; J gene: TRBJ2-3; clone size: -; CDR3 protein: CASSEPSGGDTQYF; CDR3 DNA: TGTGCCAGCAGCGAGCCTAGCGGGGGTGATACGCAGTATTTT
V gene: TRBV7-9; D gene: -; J gene: TRBJ1-2; clone size: -; CDR3 protein: CASSLAGTAAYGYTF; CDR3 DNA: TGTGCCAGCAGCTTAGCGGGGACCGCGGCCTATGGCTACACCTTC
V gene: TRBV3-1; D gene: TRBD2; J gene: TRBJ2-1; clone size: -; CDR3 protein: CASSQVTSGPGDEQFF; CDR3 DNA: TGTGCCAGCAGCCAAGTGACTAGCGGCCCAGGGGATGAGCAGTTCTTC
V gene: TRBV9; D gene: -; J gene: TRBJ2-1; clone size: -; CDR3 protein: CASSAETVYNEQFF; CDR3 DNA: TGTGCCAGCAGCGCAGAGACAGTGTACAATGAGCAGTTCTTC
V gene: TRBV4-1; D gene: -; J gene: TRBJ2-3; clone size: -; CDR3 protein: CASSQEVVLGDTQYF; CDR3 DNA: TGCGCCAGCAGCCAAGAGGTGGTCTTGGGGGATACGCAGTATTTT
V gene: TRBV6-5; D gene: -; J gene: TRBJ1-1; clone size: -; CDR3 protein: CASSLRDTGYTEAFF; CDR3 DNA: TGTGCCAGCAGTCTGCGGGACACTGGGTACACTGAAGCTTTCTTT
V gene: TRBV6-4; D gene: TRBD1; J gene: TRBJ1-2; clone size: -; CDR3 protein: CASSSGTGAYGYTF; CDR3 DNA: TGTGCCAGCAGTAGCGGGACAGGGGCCTATGGCTACACCTTC
V gene: TRBV6-4; D gene: -; J gene: TRBJ1-1; clone size: -; CDR3 protein: CASSEGIGTEAFF; CDR3 DNA: TGTGCCAGCAGTGAGGGGATAGGCACTGAAGCTTTCTTT
V gene: TRBV6-5; D gene: -; J gene: TRBJ1-2; clone size: -; CDR3 protein: CASSLDTGLNYGYTF; CDR3 DNA: TGTGCCAGCAGTTTAGACACAGGGTTAAACTATGGCTACACCTTC
V gene: TRBV9; D gene: TRBD2; J gene: TRBJ2-5; clone size: -; CDR3 protein: CASSPRGSGRPTGGGTQYF; CDR3 DNA: TGTGCCAGCAGCCCCCGCGGTAGCGGGAGGCCTACTGGGGGGGGGACCCAGTACTTC
V gene: TRBV6-5; D gene: TRBD1; J gene: TRBJ1-1; clone size: -; CDR3 protein: CASSYSTGAQNTEAFF; CDR3 DNA: TGTGCCAGCAGTTACTCTACAGGGGCCCAGAACACTGAAGCTTTCTTT
V gene: TRBV2; D gene: TRBD1; J gene: TRBJ1-1; clone size: -; CDR3 protein: CASRETGLNTEAFF; CDR3 DNA: TGTGCCAGCAGGGAGACAGGGCTGAACACTGAAGCTTTCTTT
V gene: TRBV12-3/TRBV12-4; D gene: -; J gene: TRBJ2-2; clone size: -; CDR3 protein: CASSFFQHTGELFF; CDR3 DNA: TGTGCCAGCAGTTTTTTCCAGCACACCGGGGAGCTGTTTTTT
V gene: TRBV27; D gene: -; J gene: TRBJ1-1; clone size: -; CDR3 protein: CASSPKWMTEAFF; CDR3 DNA: TGTGCCAGCAGTCCCAAGTGGATGACTGAAGCTTTCTTT
V gene: TRBV9; D gene: -; J gene: TRBJ2-3; clone size: once; CDR3 protein: CASSVVAAEDTQYF; CDR3 DNA: TGTGCCAGCAGCGTAGTGGCGGCGGAAGATACGCAGTATTTT
V gene: TRBV20-1; D gene: -; J gene: TRBJ1-1; clone size: -; CDR3 protein: CSASVGTEAFF; CDR3 DNA: TGCAGTGCTAGCGTGGGCACTGAAGCTTTCTTT
V gene: TRBV9; D gene: TRBD2; J gene: TRBJ2-1; clone size: -; CDR3 protein: CASSVAVRGEQFF; CDR3 DNA: TGTGCCAGCAGCGTCGCCGTGCGGGGGGAGCAGTTCTTC
V gene: TRBV23-1; D gene: -; J gene: TRBJ2-6; clone size: -; CDR3 protein: CARQPEHRYSGANVLTF; CDR3 DNA: TGCGCCAGGCAACCTGAGCACAGGTATTCTGGGGCCAACGTCCTGACTTTC
V gene: TRBV3-1; D gene: -; J gene: TRBJ2-5; clone size: -; CDR3 protein: CASSQDIDFGETQYF; CDR3 DNA: TGTGCCAGCAGCCAAGATATCGATTTTGGGGAGACCCAGTACTTC
V gene: TRBV24-1; D gene: -; J gene: TRBJ1-1; clone size: -; CDR3 protein: CATSVPDMNTEAFF; CDR3 DNA: TGTGCCACCAGTGTCCCGGACATGAACACTGAAGCTTTCTTT